The 30 T cell receptor beta chains presented below share a single source sample, sequenced in a study of lymphopenia after photon versus proton radiotherapy. The protocol was immunoSEQ multiplex PCR, while the TCRdb copy is restricted to in-frame clones and leaves out a portion. This repertoire shows 65,000 to 85,000 clones, 85% to 95% found once; its top ten account for 2.2%. Sequenced material: peripheral blood, taken from a patient treated with photon-based radiotherapy. Source of these receptors: a woman in her thirties or forties with cholangiocarcinoma.

The chain combines TRBV2 with TRBJ2-2; tentative D call: TRBD1 (5 bases). Trimming took 3 bases from V and 3 from J, leaving 11 bases between them. CDR3 size: 15 residues. The germline gives CDR1 SNHLY, CDR2 FYNNEI. CDR3: CASSEGQGYTGELFF. The DNA for the CDR3 is TGTGCCAGCAGTGAGGGTCAGGGATACACCGGGGAGCTGTTTTTT.

This chain joins TRBV6-1 and TRBJ2-7; D gene unclear. V was clipped by 8 bases and J by 2 bases, with 16 bases between them. There are 14 residues in the CDR3. Germline V gene lookup returns CDR1 MNHNS and CDR2 SASEGT. CDR3 protein: CASPKTTSPYEQYF. The CDR3 DNA follows: TGTGCCAGCCCGAAGACCACCTCGCCCTACGAGCAGTACTTC.

This chain connects TRBV6-4 to TRBJ2-2, with TRBD1 matching over 11 bases. The germline gives CDR1 MRHNA, CDR2 SNTAGT. V lost 4 bases and J lost 6; bases outside the gene matches: 7. The length of the CDR3 is 16 residues. The CDR3 DNA reads as TGTGCCAGCAGTGCCGGACAGGGGGCGACGCCCGGGGAGCTGTTTTTT. Its protein product is CASSAGQGATPGELFF.

The V gene is TRBV2, the J gene TRBJ2-2; D is uncertain. This CDR3 has 15 amino acids. Germline lookup yields CDR1 SNHLY and CDR2 FYNNEI. V was trimmed by 6 bases and J by 2 bases, leaving 13 bases between them. The CDR3 protein is CASRPGRRNTGELFF. DNA of the CDR3: TGTGCCAGCAGGCCAGGACGGAGAAACACCGGGGAGCTGTTTTTT.

CDR3 loop: CASSSGNIQYF. The CDR3 DNA sequence: TGTGCCAGCAGCTCAGGGAACATTCAGTACTTC. The chain uses TRBV7-2 and TRBJ2-4; tentatively, D is TRBD1 (5 bases). Germline V gene lookup returns CDR1 SGHTA and CDR2 FQGNSA. Trimming stripped 4 bases from V and 7 bases from J, with 5 bases between. The CDR3 spans 11 residues.

This clone was detected only once. V and J are TRBV19 and TRBJ1-1; D is unresolved. CDR3 length: 14 amino acids. Trimming took off 3 bases at V and 1 base at J, with 9 bases between the two ends. CDR1 and CDR2 (germline): LNHDA, SQIVND (reference sequence). DNA of the CDR3: TGTGCCAGTAGTATCCGAACCTCGAACACTGAAGCTTTCTTT. It codes for CASSIRTSNTEAFF.

The chain links TRBV29-1 to TRBJ1-2; TRBD1 might be the D (5 bases). The germline V and J ends were trimmed by 0 bases and 7 bases, with 12 bases remaining between them. CDR1 is SQVTM, CDR2 ANQGSEA, per germline. The CDR3 length is 13 residues. The CDR3 reads CSVEDRGIAGYTF. The CDR3 DNA reads as TGCAGCGTTGAAGATCGGGGGATAGCTGGCTACACCTTC.

The chain combines TRBV6-5 with TRBJ1-1; D unresolved. Trimming shortened V by 5 bases and J by 1 base, and 11 bases separated the two germline ends. CDR3 length equals 14 residues. Germline V gene sequence: CDR1 MNHEY, CDR2 SVGAGI. The CDR3 sequence: CASSPLARNTEAFF. CDR3 nucleotides: TGTGCCAGCAGTCCCTTGGCCAGGAACACTGAAGCTTTCTTT.

This clone was picked up a small number of times. The chain links TRBV30 to TRBJ1-1, with D maybe TRBD1 (6 bases). CDR1 GTSNPN and CDR2 SVGIG come from the germline V gene (reference sequence). Between the trimmed V and J ends, which lost 3 bases and 3 bases, there was a span of 11 bases. This CDR3 region has 13 residues. CDR3 nucleotides: TGTGCCTGGAGACCACAGGGATACACTGAAGCTTTCTTT. Amino acid sequence: CAWRPQGYTEAFF.

The chain recombines TRBV7-2 with TRBJ1-1; the D gene is possibly TRBD1 (6 bases). V lost 4 bases and J 2 bases, leaving 8 bases between the germline ends. The germline gives CDR1 SGHTA, CDR2 FQGNSA. This CDR3 is built from 13 residues. For the CDR3, the DNA is TGTGCCAGCAGCTGGACAGCCAACACTGAAGCTTTCTTT. Its translation: CASSWTANTEAFF.

V and J are TRBV2 and TRBJ1-1; the D gene is possibly TRBD1 (5 bases). V was trimmed by 10 bases and J by 3 bases, leaving 18 bases between them. This CDR3 is 14 amino acids long. Germline lookup yields CDR1 SNHLY and CDR2 FYNNEI. CDR3 sequence: CATMGGTADTEAFF. The CDR3 DNA reads as TGTGCCACCATGGGCGGGACGGCAGACACTGAAGCTTTCTTT.

Notes on this clone: Other DNA sequences in this specimen translate into the identical CDR3. The rearrangement joins TRBV27 to TRBJ1-5, with a weak D call TRBD1 (6 bases). Germline CDR1 and CDR2: MNHEY and SMNVEV (reference sequence). The V and J ends lost 3 bases and 4 bases respectively, with 7 bases between them. CDR3 length: 13 amino acids. The CDR3 here is CASSFTGNQPQHF. The CDR3 DNA reads as TGTGCCAGCAGTTTTACAGGGAATCAGCCCCAGCATTTT.

The chain is built from TRBV27 and TRBJ1-5; D unclear. Germline V gene data show CDR1 as MNHEY and CDR2 as SMNVEV (reference sequence). The germline V and J ends were trimmed by 9 bases and 2 bases, with 17 bases remaining between them. CDR3 size: 15 residues. CDR3 sequence reads: CASGSRVKGNQPQHF. CDR3 coding DNA: TGTGCCAGTGGTTCTAGGGTTAAGGGCAATCAGCCCCAGCATTTT.

With respect to this clone: The same CDR3 arises from other DNA sequences in this sample as well. V gene TRBV9 combines with J gene TRBJ2-1; D is ambiguous. Germline-derived CDR1 and CDR2 are SGDLS and YYNGEE. Trimming pared 0 bases from V and 0 bases from J, leaving 4 bases between. This CDR3 is built from 14 residues. In DNA form, the CDR3 reads TGTGCCAGCAGCGTAGGGGGCTCCTACAATGAGCAGTTCTTC. Encoded protein: CASSVGGSYNEQFF.

The V call is TRBV15, the J call TRBJ1-4; possibly TRBD1 for D (6 bases). The CDR3 runs to 16 residues. V lost 5 bases and J lost 2, with 15 bases in between. The germline V gene has CDR1 LNHNV and CDR2 YYDKDF (reference sequence). The CDR3 protein is CATSDVRQDTNEKLFF. The CDR3 nucleotides read TGTGCCACCAGCGACGTAAGACAGGATACTAATGAAAAACTGTTTTTT.

CDR3 region: CASKGGQGSAGELFF. Here the CDR3 DNA reads TGTGCCAGCAAGGGAGGACAGGGGTCTGCCGGGGAGCTGTTTTTT. The rearrangement uses TRBV5-4 and TRBJ2-2, with 9 bases fitting TRBD1. Trimming took 6 bases from V and 6 from J; bases not matched to a gene: 9. CDR1 SGHNT and CDR2 YYREEE come from the germline V gene (reference sequence). The CDR3 sequence is 15 residues long.

The chain combines TRBV19 with TRBJ1-6, with a possible D match to TRBD1 (5 bases). The germline gives CDR1 LNHDA, CDR2 SQIVND (reference sequence). Trimming removed 5 bases from V and 4 bases from J, with 6 bases in between. The CDR3 consists of 13 residues. CDR3: CASSSGYNSPLHF. In DNA, the CDR3 is TGTGCCAGTAGTTCAGGGTATAATTCACCCCTCCACTTT.

The gene calls are TRBV7-3 and TRBJ1-2, with D unresolved. Trimming removed 5 bases at V and 1 base at J, with 8 bases between. The CDR3 consists of 13 residues. From germline, CDR1 is SGHTA and CDR2 FQGTGA. For the CDR3, the DNA is TGTGCCAGCAGCCGGACCTATAACTATGGCTACACCTTC. It yields the protein CASSRTYNYGYTF.

This chain connects TRBV6-5 to TRBJ1-1; D is unclear. The germline gives CDR1 MNHEY, CDR2 SVGAGI. The CDR3 extends over 12 amino acids. Trimming removed 4 bases at V and 6 bases at J, with 9 bases between. The CDR3 reads CASSSRWAEAFF. The CDR3 coding sequence is TGTGCCAGCAGTTCCAGATGGGCTGAAGCTTTCTTT.

The CDR3 is CASSFRTSGRGRNEQFF. In DNA form, the CDR3 reads TGTGCCAGCAGCTTCAGGACTAGCGGGAGAGGTAGGAATGAGCAGTTCTTC. V is TRBV5-6 and J is TRBJ2-1, with TRBD2 matching 13 bases. This CDR3 comprises 17 residues. J was trimmed by 7 bases and V by 2 bases; bases with no gene match: 9. Germline values: CDR1 SGHDT, CDR2 YYEEEE.

This CDR3 reads CASSLARHYGYTF. The CDR3 coding sequence is TGTGCCAGCAGTTTAGCCAGACACTATGGCTACACCTTC. The gene calls are TRBV28 and TRBJ1-2; unclear D gene. With 2 bases removed from V and 3 bases from J, the gap between germline ends came to 7 bases. CDR1 and CDR2 from the germline V gene are MDHEN and SYDVKM. This CDR3 comprises 13 residues.

This clone was found a few times. The gene calls are TRBV10-1 and TRBJ1-2, with D hard to call. This CDR3 has 13 amino acids. The germline gives CDR1 WNHNN, CDR2 SYGVQD (reference sequence). V dropped 5 bases and J dropped 1 base, with 8 bases sitting between them. The CDR3 nucleotides are TGCGCCAGCAGTCGGGAAATTAACTATGGCTACACCTTC. Translated, it gives CASSREINYGYTF.

The rearrangement links TRBV6-5 to TRBJ1-3; 8 positions match TRBD1. This CDR3 contains 16 residues. The V gene's germline CDR1 is MNHEY and CDR2 SVGAGI. The V segment lost 0 bases and the J segment 11 bases; nucleotides outside the gene matches: 12. CDR3 amino acids: CASSYSPGQVAQAIYF. For the CDR3, the DNA is TGTGCCAGCAGTTACTCTCCGGGACAGGTGGCCCAAGCCATATATTTT.

The J gene is TRBJ2-7, the V gene TRBV28; D gene unclear. The ends were cut back, 2 bases at V and 2 bases at J, with 7 bases in the middle. CDR3 length equals 13 residues. Germline V gene data show CDR1 as MDHEN and CDR2 as SYDVKM. DNA of the CDR3: TGTGCCAGCAGTTTAGGATTTCCCTACGAGCAGTACTTC. Its protein is CASSLGFPYEQYF.

This clone was recorded once. The chain carries TRBV30 and TRBJ1-2; D ambiguous. Per germline, CDR1 GTSNPN and CDR2 SVGIG (reference sequence). The CDR3 contains 12 residues. The V end was cut by 0 bases, the J end by 5 bases, with 7 bases between. The chain's CDR3 is CAWSVGVYGYTF. CDR3 nucleotides: TGTGCCTGGAGTGTCGGGGTTTATGGCTACACCTTC.

The count of this clone is one. This sequence joins TRBV29-1 and TRBJ2-7; the D is unclear. Germline V CDR1 and CDR2: SQVTM, ANQGSEA. The CDR3 covers 12 residues. V shed 2 bases and J shed 3 bases, with 8 bases lying between them. Written as DNA, the CDR3 is TGCAGCGTTGAAACCGGAAACTACGAGCAGTACTTC. This sequence encodes CSVETGNYEQYF.

This chain uses TRBV10-1 with TRBJ2-5, with 8 bases fitting TRBD1. The V gene's germline CDR1 is WNHNN and CDR2 SYGVQD (reference sequence). V lost 4 bases to trimming and J lost 2 bases; unmatched junction nucleotides: 6. The CDR3 totals 15 residues. CDR3 amino acids: CASSGGTGDQETQYF. CDR3 sequence (DNA): TGCGCCAGCAGTGGTGGGACAGGCGATCAAGAGACCCAGTACTTC.

Details on this clone: This sample includes further DNA sequences coding for the same CDR3. The CDR3 DNA reads as TGCGCCAGCAGCTTGAGACAGGGATCCTACGAGCAGTACTTC. The encoded protein is CASSLRQGSYEQYF. The rearrangement links TRBV5-1 to TRBJ2-7, with TRBD1 identical over 7 bases. The germline V gene has CDR1 SGHRS and CDR2 YFSETQ. Trimming took 1 base from V and 1 from J; bases not matched to a gene: 2. This CDR3 contains 14 residues.

V is TRBV29-1 and J is TRBJ2-1; 10 bases match TRBD1. After removal of 6 bases from V and 4 bases from J, the junction contained 15 bases not matched to a gene. Germline CDR1 is SQVTM and CDR2 is ANQGSEA. CDR3 size: 17 residues. This CDR3 reads CSVKRRGTGDLYNEQFF. Written as DNA, the CDR3 is TGCAGCGTCAAGCGTAGAGGGACAGGGGACCTTTACAATGAGCAGTTCTTC.

This chain connects TRBV29-1 to TRBJ2-1, with a tentative D call TRBD2 (6 bases). V shed 8 bases and J shed 6 bases, with 20 bases lying between them. This CDR3 region has 14 residues. Germline loops: CDR1 SQVTM, CDR2 ANQGSEA. CDR3 residues: CSTQRAGTFNEQFF. In DNA, the CDR3 is TGCAGCACCCAAAGAGCCGGGACTTTCAATGAGCAGTTCTTC.